This T cell receptor beta chain was identified in a study of cytomegalovirus exposure and HLA in healthy donors. PCR primers comprised 60 Vbeta and 13 Jbeta primers. Generated by immunoSEQ multiplex PCR, the TCRdb table keeps only in-frame clones and is missing some. The top ten hold around 2% of the sample, which has more than 110,000 clones, just under 80% seen once. V lost 5 bases to trimming and J lost 16 bases, with 14 bases between them. This CDR3 region has 11 residues. Germline loops: CDR1 SEHNR, CDR2 FQNEAQ (reference sequence). The source is a man in his thirties or forties in good health and CMV-seronegative. The rearrangement links TRBV7-9 to TRBJ1-4; no reliable D call. The sequenced material came from PBMCs. CDR3 sequence reads: CASSPLNEEFF. For the CDR3, the DNA is TGTGCCAGCAGCCCCTTGAATGAGGAGTTTTTT.